This TCR beta chain was retrieved from a study of T cell repertoires in cytomegalovirus infection. The study, taken as a whole, reports: Individuals carrying CMV plus the relevant HLA were identified by cumulative frequency of public TCR beta families. Ex vivo responses were dominated by HLA-C-restricted CMV-specific TCR beta clonotypes.

Germline lookup yields CDR1 MNHEY and CDR2 SVGEGT. This CDR3 has 15 residues. V gave up 0 bases and J gave up 2 bases, with 9 bases separating them. This clonotype was found a few times. The antigen is undetermined. One entry per CDR3 protein, called by TCRdb with MiXCR from the reads. The profile shows roughly 630,000 distinct CDR3 sequences, roughly 26% of them singletons. The sample comprised CD8+ T cells from PBMCs. The chain combines TRBV6-2 or TRBV6-3 with TRBJ2-3; D is ambiguous. This clonotype was sampled from a human donor in good health (CMV status not recorded). Some clones in this sample may be carry-over from other donors' samples. CDR3 region: CASSYSRGFTDTQYF. In nucleotides, the CDR3 is TGTGCCAGCAGTTACTCGAGAGGTTTCACAGATACGCAGTATTTT.